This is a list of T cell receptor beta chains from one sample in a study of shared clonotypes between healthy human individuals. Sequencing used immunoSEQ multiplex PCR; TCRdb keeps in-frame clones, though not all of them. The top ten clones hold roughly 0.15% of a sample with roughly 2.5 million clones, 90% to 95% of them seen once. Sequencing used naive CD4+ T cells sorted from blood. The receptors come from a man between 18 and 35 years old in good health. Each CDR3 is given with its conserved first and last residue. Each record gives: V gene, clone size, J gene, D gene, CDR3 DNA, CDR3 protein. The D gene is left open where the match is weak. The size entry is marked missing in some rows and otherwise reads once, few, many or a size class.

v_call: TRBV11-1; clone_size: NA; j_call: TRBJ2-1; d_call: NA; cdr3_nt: TGTGCCAGCAGCTTAGCCGATGCCTATAGCGGCCCGGAGCAGTTCTTC; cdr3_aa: CASSLADAYSGPEQFF
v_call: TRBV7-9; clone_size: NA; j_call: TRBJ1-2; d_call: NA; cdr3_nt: TGTGCCAGCAGCTTAGCTCTCGGGCAGCTCGAGTTCAAGGACACCTTC; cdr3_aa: CASSLALGQLEFKDTF
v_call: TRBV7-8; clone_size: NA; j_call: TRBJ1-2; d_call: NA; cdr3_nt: TGTGCCAGCAGCTTAGGTCAGATCTATGGCTACACCTTC; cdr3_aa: CASSLGQIYGYTF
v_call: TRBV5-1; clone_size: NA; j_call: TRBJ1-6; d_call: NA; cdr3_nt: TGCGCCAGCAGCTTGTCGGGGGGGAGCTCCTATAATTCACCCCTCCACTTT; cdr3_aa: CASSLSGGSSYNSPLHF
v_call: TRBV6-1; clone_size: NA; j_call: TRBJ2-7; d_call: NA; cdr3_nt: TGTGCCACCCATCGTCAACCCTACGAGCAGTACTTC; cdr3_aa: CATHRQPYEQYF
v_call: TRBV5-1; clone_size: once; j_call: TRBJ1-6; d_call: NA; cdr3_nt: TGCGCCAGCAGCTTGGTCGAAGGGAGTAGGAATTCACCCCTCCACTTT; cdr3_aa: CASSLVEGSRNSPLHF
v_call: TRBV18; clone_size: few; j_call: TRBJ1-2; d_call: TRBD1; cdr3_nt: TGTGCCAGCTCACCTCCGGGACAGGGGAACTATGGCTACACCTTC; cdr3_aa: CASSPPGQGNYGYTF
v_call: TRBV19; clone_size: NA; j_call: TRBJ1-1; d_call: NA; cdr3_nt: TGTGCCAGTTGGGGGGAGGAGACTGAAGCTTTCTTT; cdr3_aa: CASWGEETEAFF
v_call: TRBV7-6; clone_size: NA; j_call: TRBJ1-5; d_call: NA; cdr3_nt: TGTGCCAGCAGCCACGGGGGGCAGGATCAGCCCCAGCATTTT; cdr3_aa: CASSHGGQDQPQHF
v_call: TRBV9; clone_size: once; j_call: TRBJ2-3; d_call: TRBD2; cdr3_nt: TGTGCCAGCAGCGCTAGCGGGGCACTAACAGATACGCAGTATTTT; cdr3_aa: CASSASGALTDTQYF
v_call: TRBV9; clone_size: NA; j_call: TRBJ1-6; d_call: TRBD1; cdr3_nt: TGTGCCAGCAGCGGAGCAGACAGGGGAGTCCCCCTCCACTTT; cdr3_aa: CASSGADRGVPLHF
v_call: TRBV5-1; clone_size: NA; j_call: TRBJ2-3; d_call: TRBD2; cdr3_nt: TGCGCCAGCAGCTTGACTGTAGCGGGGTCTAGCACAGATACGCAGTATTTT; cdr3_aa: CASSLTVAGSSTDTQYF
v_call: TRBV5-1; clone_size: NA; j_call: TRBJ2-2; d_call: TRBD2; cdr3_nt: TGCGCCAGCAGCACCCAGACTAGCGCGGGCACCGGGGAGCTGTTTTTT; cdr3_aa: CASSTQTSAGTGELFF
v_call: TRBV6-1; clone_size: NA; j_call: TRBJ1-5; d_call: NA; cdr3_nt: TGTGCCAGCAGTGAAAGCGGGTTCAATCAGCCCCAGCATTTT; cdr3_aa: CASSESGFNQPQHF
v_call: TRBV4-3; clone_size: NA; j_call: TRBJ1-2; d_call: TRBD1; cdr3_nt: TGCGCCAGCAGCCAAGGAGGGACAGAAAACTATGGCTACACCTTC; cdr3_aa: CASSQGGTENYGYTF
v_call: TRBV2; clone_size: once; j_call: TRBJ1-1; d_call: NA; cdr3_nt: TGTGCCAGCAGTGACGGCAAGAACACTGAAGCTTTCTTT; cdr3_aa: CASSDGKNTEAFF
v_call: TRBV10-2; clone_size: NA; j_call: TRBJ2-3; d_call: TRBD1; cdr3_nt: TGCGCCAGCAGGGAGGACAGGGGTCAGGGCACAGATACGCAGTATTTT; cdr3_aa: CASREDRGQGTDTQYF
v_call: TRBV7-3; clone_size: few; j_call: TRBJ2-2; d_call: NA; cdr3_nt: TGTGCCAGCAGCCTCCAAGGGGGGAACACCGGGGAGCTGTTTTTT; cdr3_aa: CASSLQGGNTGELFF
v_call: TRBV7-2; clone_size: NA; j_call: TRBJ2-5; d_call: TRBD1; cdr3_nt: TGTGCCAGCAGCTTTTACAGGGGGTTGGAGACCCAGTACTTC; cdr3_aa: CASSFYRGLETQYF
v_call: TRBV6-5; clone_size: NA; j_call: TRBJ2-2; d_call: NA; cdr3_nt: TGTGCCAGCAGTCGTGCGGAATCCGGGGAGCTGTTTTTT; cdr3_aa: CASSRAESGELFF
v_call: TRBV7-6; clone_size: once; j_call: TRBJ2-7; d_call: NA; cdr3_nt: TGTGCCAGCAGCCCTTTCCGGACCGGAGCCAACTACGAGCAGTACTTC; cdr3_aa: CASSPFRTGANYEQYF
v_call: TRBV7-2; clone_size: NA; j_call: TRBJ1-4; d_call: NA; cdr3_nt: TGTGCCAGCAGCCCCCGGGACTTTACTGAAAAACTGTTTTTT; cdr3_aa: CASSPRDFTEKLFF
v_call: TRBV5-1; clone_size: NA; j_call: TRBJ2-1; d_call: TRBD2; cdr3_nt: TGCGCCAGCACCAGACGGACTAGCGGGCCCGGGAATGAGCAGTTCTTC; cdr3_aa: CASTRRTSGPGNEQFF
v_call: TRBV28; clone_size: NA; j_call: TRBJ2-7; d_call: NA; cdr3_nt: TGTGCCAGCAGTTTATACCTCATCCCGGGTGTTCGATACGAGCAGTACTTC; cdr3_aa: CASSLYLIPGVRYEQYF
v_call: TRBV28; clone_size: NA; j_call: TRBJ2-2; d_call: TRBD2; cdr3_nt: TGTGCCAGCAGGCTAGCGGGGAACACCGGGGAGCTGTTTTTT; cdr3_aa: CASRLAGNTGELFF
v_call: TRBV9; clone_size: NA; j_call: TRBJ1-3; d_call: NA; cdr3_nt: TGTGCCAGCAGCGACTATTTGGGAAACACCATATATTTT; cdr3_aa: CASSDYLGNTIYF
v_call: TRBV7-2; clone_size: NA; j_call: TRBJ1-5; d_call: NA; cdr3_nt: TGTGCCAGCAGCTCTCCAGGGATAAATCAGCCCCAGCATTTT; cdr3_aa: CASSSPGINQPQHF
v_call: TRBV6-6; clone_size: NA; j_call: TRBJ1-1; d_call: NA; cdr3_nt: TGTGCCAGCAGCATGAACAGGAACACTGAAGCTTTCTTT; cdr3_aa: CASSMNRNTEAFF
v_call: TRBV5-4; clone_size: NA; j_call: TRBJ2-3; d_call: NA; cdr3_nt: TGTGCCAGCAGCCGAGGACCAGGAGGAACAGATACGCAGTATTTT; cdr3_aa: CASSRGPGGTDTQYF
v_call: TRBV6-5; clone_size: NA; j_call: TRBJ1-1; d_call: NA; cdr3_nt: TGTGCCAGCAGCCGTGGGGTCGGCACTGAAGCTTTCTTT; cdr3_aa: CASSRGVGTEAFF
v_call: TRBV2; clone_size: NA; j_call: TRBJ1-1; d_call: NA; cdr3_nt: TGTGCCAGCAGCGAGGTCGATGAAGCTTTCTTT; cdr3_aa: CASSEVDEAFF
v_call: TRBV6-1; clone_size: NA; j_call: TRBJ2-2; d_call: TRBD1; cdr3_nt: TGTGCCGGGGGACAGGGGTTAGTGGAGCTGTTTTTT; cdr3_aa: CAGGQGLVELFF
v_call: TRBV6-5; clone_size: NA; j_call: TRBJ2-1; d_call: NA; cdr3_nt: TGTGCCAGCAGTTACTCGGGGTGGGGTTACAATGAGCAGTTCTTC; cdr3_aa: CASSYSGWGYNEQFF
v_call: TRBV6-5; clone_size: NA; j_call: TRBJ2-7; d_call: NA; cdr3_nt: TGTGCCAGCAGTTTGGGGGACATGTCCTACGAGCAGTACTTC; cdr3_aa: CASSLGDMSYEQYF
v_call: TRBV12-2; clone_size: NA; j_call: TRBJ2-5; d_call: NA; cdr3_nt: TGTGCAAGTCGCCCGAGGGCCTACGGGAAGTCTCCAAGAGAGTCCCAGTACTTC; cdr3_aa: CASRPRAYGKSPRESQYF
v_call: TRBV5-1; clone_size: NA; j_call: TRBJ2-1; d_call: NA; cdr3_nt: TGCGCCAGCAGCTTGGACTGGGATGAGCAGTTCTTC; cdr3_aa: CASSLDWDEQFF
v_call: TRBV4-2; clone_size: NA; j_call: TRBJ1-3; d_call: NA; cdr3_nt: TGTGCCAGCAGCCAAGAGCGGAGAGGGGTTCGATCTGGAAACACCATATATTTT; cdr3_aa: CASSQERRGVRSGNTIYF
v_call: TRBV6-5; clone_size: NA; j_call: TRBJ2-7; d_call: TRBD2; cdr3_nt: TGTGCCAGCAGTTCGACCAGGGCGGGGGATCCCTACGAGCAGTACTTC; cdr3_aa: CASSSTRAGDPYEQYF
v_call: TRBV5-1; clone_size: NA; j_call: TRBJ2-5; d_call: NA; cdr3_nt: TGCGCCAGCAGCTTGGTGGAACAAGCCCAAGAGACCCAGTACTTC; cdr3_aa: CASSLVEQAQETQYF
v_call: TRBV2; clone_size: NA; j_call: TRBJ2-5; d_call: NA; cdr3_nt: TGTGCCAGCAGTGGTAGCTCCAAAGAGACCCAGTACTTC; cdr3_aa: CASSGSSKETQYF
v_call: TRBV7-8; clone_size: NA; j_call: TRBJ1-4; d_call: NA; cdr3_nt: TGTGCCAGCAGCTTAGGCGGCGGTAATGAAAAACTGTTTTTT; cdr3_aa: CASSLGGGNEKLFF
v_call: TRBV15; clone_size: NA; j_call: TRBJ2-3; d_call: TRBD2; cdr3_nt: TGTGCCACCAGGGCCGGGAGGGCTTCAGATACGCAGTATTTT; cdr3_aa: CATRAGRASDTQYF